This T cell receptor (beta chain) comes out of a study of T cell changes during pregnancy in multiple sclerosis. The assay was immunoSEQ multiplex PCR, and TCRdb's table has in-frame clones only and misses some. This table holds around 70,000 clones, 92% found once. Germline CDR1 and CDR2: MDHEN and SYDVKM. CDR3 length: 15 residues. Trimming took off 3 bases at V and 4 bases at J, with 12 bases between the two ends. Sequencing was performed on peripheral blood, taken in the first trimester of pregnancy. The rearrangement uses TRBV28 and TRBJ1-4; perhaps TRBD1 as D (5 bases). The TCR was taken from a female donor in good health, enrolled as a control in a pregnancy study. The CDR3 sequence: CASSFRGRGNEKLFF. The CDR3 bases are TGTGCCAGCAGTTTTCGGGGGAGGGGTAATGAAAAACTGTTTTTT.